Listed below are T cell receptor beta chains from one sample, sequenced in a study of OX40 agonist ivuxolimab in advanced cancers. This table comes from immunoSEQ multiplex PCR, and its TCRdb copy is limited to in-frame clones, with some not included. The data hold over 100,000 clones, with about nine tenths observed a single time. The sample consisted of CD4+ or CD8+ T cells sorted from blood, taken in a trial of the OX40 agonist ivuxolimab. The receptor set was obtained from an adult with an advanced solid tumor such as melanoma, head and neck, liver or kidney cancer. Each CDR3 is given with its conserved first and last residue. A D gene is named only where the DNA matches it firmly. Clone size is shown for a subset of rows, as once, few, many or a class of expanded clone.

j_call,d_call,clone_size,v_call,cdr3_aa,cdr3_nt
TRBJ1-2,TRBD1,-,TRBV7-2,CASSLTGQGNYGYTF,TGTGCCAGCAGCTTGACGGGACAGGGAAACTATGGCTACACCTTC
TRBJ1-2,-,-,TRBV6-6,CASSYGTSNGYTF,TGTGCCAGCAGTTACGGGACATCTAATGGCTACACCTTC
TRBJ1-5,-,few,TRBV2,CASTMDSLGQPQHF,TGTGCCAGCACGATGGATTCCCTCGGTCAGCCCCAGCATTTT
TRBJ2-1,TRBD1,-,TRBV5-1,CASSLEMTGDYNEQFF,TGCGCCAGCAGCCTTGAAATGACAGGGGACTACAATGAGCAGTTCTTC
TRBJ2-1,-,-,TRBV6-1,CASSAGNNNGHEQFF,TGTGCCAGCAGTGCCGGGAATAACAACGGACATGAGCAGTTCTTC
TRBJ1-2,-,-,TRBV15,CATSRPYRDDSYGYTF,TGTGCCACCAGCAGACCCTACAGGGACGATAGTTATGGCTACACCTTC
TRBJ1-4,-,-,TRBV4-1,CASSQDPGATNEKLFF,TGCGCCAGCAGCCAAGATCCAGGGGCAACTAATGAAAAACTGTTTTTT
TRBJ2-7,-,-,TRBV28,CASSSKYEQYF,TGTGCCAGCAGTTCAAAGTACGAGCAGTACTTC
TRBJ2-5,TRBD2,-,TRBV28,CASSFGGSKETQYF,TGTGCCAGCAGTTTCGGCGGGAGTAAGGAGACCCAGTACTTC
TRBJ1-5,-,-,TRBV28,CASTPSGQLNQPQHF,TGTGCCAGCACCCCGAGCGGACAGTTGAATCAGCCCCAGCATTTT
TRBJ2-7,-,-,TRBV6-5,CASTNSAGTAYEQYF,TGTGCCAGCACGAACTCGGCGGGAACAGCCTACGAGCAGTACTTC
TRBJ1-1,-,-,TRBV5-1,CASSLAVARAKAFF,TGCGCCAGCAGCTTGGCTGTAGCCCGGGCGAAAGCTTTCTTT
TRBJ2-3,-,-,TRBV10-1,CASSPGDLTDTQYF,TGCGCCAGCAGCCCGGGGGACCTCACAGATACGCAGTATTTT
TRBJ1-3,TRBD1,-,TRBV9,CASSADRGNFNTIYF,TGTGCCAGCAGCGCTGACAGGGGGAATTTTAACACCATATATTTT
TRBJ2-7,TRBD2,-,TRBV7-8,CASSSAGVGSYEQYF,TGTGCCAGCAGCTCAGCGGGAGTCGGCTCCTACGAGCAGTACTTC
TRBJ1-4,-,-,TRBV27,CATAGGATNEKLFF,TGTGCCACAGCGGGGGGAGCAACTAATGAAAAACTGTTTTTT
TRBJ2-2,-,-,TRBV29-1,CSVEPGTRTGELFF,TGCAGCGTTGAACCCGGGACGAGGACCGGGGAGCTGTTTTTT
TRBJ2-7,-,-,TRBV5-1,CASSLRADSYEQYF,TGCGCCAGCAGCTTGCGGGCCGACTCCTACGAGCAGTACTTC
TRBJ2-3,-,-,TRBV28,CASSDYTDTQYF,TGTGCCAGCAGTGATTACACAGATACGCAGTATTTT
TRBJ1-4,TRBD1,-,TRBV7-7,CASGKTGHEGEKLFF,TGTGCTAGCGGAAAGACAGGGCATGAGGGTGAAAAACTGTTTTTT
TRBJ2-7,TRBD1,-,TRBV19,CASSTQGAYEQYF,TGTGCCAGTAGTACACAGGGGGCGTACGAGCAGTACTTC
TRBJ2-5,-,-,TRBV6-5,CASSSSGYQETQYF,TGTGCCAGCAGTTCCAGTGGGTACCAAGAGACCCAGTACTTC
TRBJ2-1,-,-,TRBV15,CATSAGAGGLASDEQFF,TGTGCCACCAGCGCAGGAGCGGGCGGTTTGGCGTCGGATGAGCAGTTCTTC
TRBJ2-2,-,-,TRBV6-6,CASRDSLITGELFF,TGTGCCAGCCGTGACAGCCTAATCACCGGGGAGCTGTTTTTT
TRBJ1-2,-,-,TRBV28,CASRPLAGVVGYTF,TGTGCCAGCAGACCCTTAGCGGGGGTAGTTGGCTACACCTTC
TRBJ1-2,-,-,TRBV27,CASSLLGMVGRDYGYTF,TGTGCCAGCAGTTTATTAGGGATGGTGGGGAGGGACTATGGCTACACCTTC
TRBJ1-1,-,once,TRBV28,CASSLVGRMNTEAFF,TGTGCCAGCAGTTTAGTGGGGCGGATGAACACTGAAGCTTTCTTT
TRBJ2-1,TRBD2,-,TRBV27,CASSSSGRYNEQFF,TGTGCCAGCAGTTCTAGCGGGAGATACAATGAGCAGTTCTTC
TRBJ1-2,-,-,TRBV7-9,CASSRDHDGYTF,TGTGCCAGCAGCCGGGACCATGATGGCTACACCTTC
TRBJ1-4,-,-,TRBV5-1,CASSSGSGNEKLFF,TGCGCCAGCAGCTCGGGTTCTGGTAATGAAAAACTGTTTTTT
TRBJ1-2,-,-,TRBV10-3,CAISGDPDGGVRYTF,TGTGCCATCAGTGGCGATCCAGACGGGGGTGTACGCTACACCTTC
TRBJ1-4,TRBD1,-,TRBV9,CASSSTGTGREKLFF,TGTGCCAGCAGCTCAACCGGGACAGGGCGTGAAAAACTGTTTTTT
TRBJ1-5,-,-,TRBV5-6,CASSWWTDNQPQHF,TGTGCCAGCAGCTGGTGGACAGACAATCAGCCCCAGCATTTT
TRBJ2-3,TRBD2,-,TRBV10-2,CASRPGLAGGTDTQYF,TGCGCCAGCAGGCCGGGACTAGCGGGAGGCACAGATACGCAGTATTTT
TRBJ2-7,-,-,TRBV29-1,CSVIQGTYEQYF,TGCAGCGTCATACAGGGCACCTACGAGCAGTACTTC
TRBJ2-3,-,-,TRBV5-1,CASSLRDSLSTDTQYF,TGCGCCAGCAGCCTACGGGACTCGCTTAGCACAGATACGCAGTATTTT
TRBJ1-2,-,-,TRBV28,CASRPTWQGYTF,TGTGCCAGCCGCCCCACATGGCAAGGCTACACCTTC
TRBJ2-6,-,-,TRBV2,CASRADGANVLTF,TGTGCCAGCAGGGCGGATGGGGCCAACGTCCTGACTTTC
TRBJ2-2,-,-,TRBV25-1,CASSKAESNTGELFF,TGTGCCAGCAGTAAGGCCGAATCGAACACCGGGGAGCTGTTTTTT
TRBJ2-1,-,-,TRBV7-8,CASSRGPGTNYNEQFF,TGTGCCAGCAGCCGCGGACCCGGGACAAACTACAATGAGCAGTTCTTC
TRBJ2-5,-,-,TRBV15,CATSRVADERSGTQYF,TGTGCCACCAGCAGAGTTGCCGATGAACGTTCAGGGACCCAGTACTTC
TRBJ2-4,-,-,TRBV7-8,CASSQTQSPGDIQYF,TGTGCCAGCAGCCAAACACAGTCTCCAGGAGACATTCAGTACTTC
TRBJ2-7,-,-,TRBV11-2,CASSLVTGGHEQYF,TGTGCCAGCAGCTTAGTAACAGGAGGCCACGAGCAGTACTTC
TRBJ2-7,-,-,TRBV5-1,CASSFWDSSYEQYF,TGCGCCAGCAGCTTTTGGGATAGCTCCTACGAGCAGTACTTC
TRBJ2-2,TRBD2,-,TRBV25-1,CASSVITSGMGTGELFF,TGTGCCAGCAGTGTCATTACTAGCGGGATGGGTACCGGGGAGCTGTTTTTT
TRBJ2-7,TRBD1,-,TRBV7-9,CASSSSGTGSYEQYF,TGTGCCAGCAGCTCATCCGGGACAGGTTCCTACGAGCAGTACTTC
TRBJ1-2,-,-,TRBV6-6,CASSPRGGETYGYTF,TGTGCCAGCAGCCCGCGAGGAGGGGAGACGTATGGCTACACCTTC
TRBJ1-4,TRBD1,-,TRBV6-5,CASSYSPDRVYEKLFF,TGTGCCAGCAGTTACTCGCCGGACAGGGTTTATGAAAAACTGTTTTTT
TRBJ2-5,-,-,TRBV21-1,CASSKGYGGPKETQYF,TGTGCCAGCAGCAAAGGATATGGAGGGCCTAAAGAGACCCAGTACTTC
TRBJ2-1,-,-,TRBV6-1,CASSDFHSYNEQFF,TGTGCCAGCAGTGATTTCCACTCCTACAATGAGCAGTTCTTC
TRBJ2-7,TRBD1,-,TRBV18,CASSPTPGQDYEQYF,TGTGCCAGCTCACCAACCCCGGGACAGGACTACGAGCAGTACTTC
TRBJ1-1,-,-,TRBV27,CASSLSGVRRGTEAFF,TGTGCCAGCAGTTTGTCCGGGGTAAGGAGGGGTACTGAAGCTTTCTTT
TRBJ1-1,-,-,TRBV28,CASRSSEWMNTEAFF,TGTGCCAGCAGGAGCTCGGAATGGATGAACACTGAAGCTTTCTTT
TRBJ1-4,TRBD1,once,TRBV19,CASSIADRPNEKLFF,TGTGCCAGTAGTATAGCGGACAGGCCGAATGAAAAACTGTTTTTT
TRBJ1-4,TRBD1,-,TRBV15,CATSTGEQGYYEKLFF,TGTGCCACCAGCACTGGAGAACAGGGGTACTATGAAAAACTGTTTTTT
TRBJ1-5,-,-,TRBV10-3,CAISDWGDSNQPQHF,TGTGCCATCAGTGATTGGGGTGATAGCAATCAGCCCCAGCATTTT